One sample yielded the 11 T cell receptor beta chains listed below, sequenced in a study of cytomegalovirus exposure and HLA in healthy donors. Generated by immunoSEQ multiplex PCR, the TCRdb table keeps only in-frame clones and is missing some. This table has approximately 200,000 clones, roughly three quarters appearing once. The specimen was PBMCs. These receptors were collected from a woman in her twenties or thirties in good health and CMV-seronegative.

The V and J genes are TRBV18 and TRBJ2-5; 8 nucleotides agree with TRBD1. The V gene end was trimmed by 3 bases and the J gene end by 5 bases; junction bases not matched to a gene: 2. This CDR3 has 13 amino acids. The germline V gene encodes CDR1 KGHSH and CDR2 LQKENI. The CDR3 DNA follows: TGTGCCAGCTCACCGGGACAGGAGGAGACCCAGTACTTC. Amino acid sequence: CASSPGQEETQYF. The full variable domain, rest sourced from reference TRBV18 and TRBJ2-5, is NAGVMQNPRHLVRRRGQEARLRCSPMKGHSHVYWYRQLPEEGLKFMVYLQKENIIDESGMPKERFSAEFPKEGPSILRIQQVVRGDSAAYFCASSPGQEETQYFGPGTRLLVL.

The chain recombines TRBV19 with TRBJ2-7, with 8 nucleotides matching TRBD1. V was clipped by 5 bases and J by 3 bases; unmatched bases: 3. Germline values: CDR1 LNHDA, CDR2 SQIVND (reference sequence). The length of the CDR3 is 13 residues. The CDR3 is CASSVGQGYEQYF. CDR3 DNA sequence: TGTGCCAGTAGTGTCGGACAGGGCTACGAGCAGTACTTC.

The chain is built from TRBV2 and TRBJ2-1; 11 bases map to TRBD2. The V gene end was trimmed by 6 bases and the J gene end by 6 bases; junction bases not matched to a gene: 19. CDR1 is SNHLY, CDR2 FYNNEI, per germline. The CDR3 is 19 amino acids. Written as DNA, the CDR3 is TGTGCCAGCAGGGGGACACTAGCGGGGGCCCTCCCGGGGGCCAATGAGCAGTTCTTC. Protein sequence: CASRGTLAGALPGANEQFF. The full variable domain, its missing parts supplied by reference TRBV2 and TRBJ2-1, is EPEVTQTPSHQVTQMGQEVILRCVPISNHLYFYWYRQILGQKVEFLVSFYNNEISEKSEIFDDQFSVERPDGSNFTLKIRSTKLEDSAMYFCASRGTLAGALPGANEQFFGPGTRLTVL.

The rearrangement links TRBV6-1 to TRBJ2-3, with 7 bases fitting TRBD2. The CDR3 runs to 15 residues. CDR1 and CDR2 (germline): MNHNS, SASEGT. With 6 bases clipped from V and 2 bases from J, the junction kept 8 bases outside the gene matches. As DNA, the CDR3 is TGTGCCAGCAGCCCCTTGGGGGGGACCACAGATACGCAGTATTTT. It yields the protein CASSPLGGTTDTQYF.

V is TRBV28 and J is TRBJ2-4; 11 bases line up with TRBD1. After removal of 5 bases from V and 6 bases from J, the junction contained 3 bases not matched to a gene. Germline CDR1 is MDHEN and CDR2 is SYDVKM. The CDR3 loop spans 14 amino acids. The CDR3 DNA reads as TGTGCCAGCAGTAGCGGACAGGGGGCAAACATTCAGTACTTC. Its protein is CASSSGQGANIQYF.

This sequence joins TRBV1 and TRBJ2-7; the table names TRBD2, a call not compared with the DNA. TRBV1 is a known pseudogene. This CDR3 comprises 20 residues. CDR3 in amino acids: CTSSQDRPAGGPFSSYEQYF. The CDR3 nucleotides read TGCACCAGCAGCCAAGATCGTCCAGCGGGAGGGCCCTTTTCGTCCTACGAGCAGTACTTC.

The chain uses TRBV29-1 and TRBJ2-1, with D tentatively TRBD1 (5 bases). This CDR3 region has 15 residues. V shed 5 bases and J shed 0 bases, with 14 bases lying between them. Germline assignment: CDR1 SQVTM and CDR2 ANQGSEA. The CDR3 bases are TGCAGCGTTTCCTTCGGGCAGGGCTCCTACAATGAGCAGTTCTTC. This translates into CSVSFGQGSYNEQFF.

The chain joins TRBV7-9 to TRBJ1-4; D remains ambiguous. The germline CDR1 and CDR2 sequences are SEHNR and FQNEAQ (reference sequence). The length of the CDR3 is 16 residues. V was shortened by 5 bases and J by 2 bases, with 15 bases between the two germline ends. The CDR3 DNA follows: TGTGCCAGCAGCCCGAACATTGCGGGGACTAATGAAAAACTGTTTTTT. Amino acids: CASSPNIAGTNEKLFF.

This clone was seen a single time. The chain links TRBV27 to TRBJ1-2; 9 bases agree with TRBD1. The V gene end was trimmed by 7 bases and the J gene end by 5 bases; junction bases not matched to a gene: 11. The CDR3 length is 15 residues. Germline CDR1 and CDR2: MNHEY and SMNVEV (reference sequence). CDR3 loop: CASTGRTGDPYGYTF. The DNA of the CDR3 is TGTGCCAGCACCGGACGGACAGGGGACCCTTATGGCTACACCTTC.

The chain carries TRBV5-1 and TRBJ2-7; TRBD2 matches at 10 bases. The CDR3 consists of 15 residues. Germline CDR1 reads SGHRS; CDR2 reads YFSETQ. The V segment lost 3 bases and the J segment 4 bases; nucleotides outside the gene matches: 7. The CDR3: CASSWTGTSVYEQYF. In DNA, the CDR3 is TGCGCCAGCAGCTGGACCGGGACTAGCGTATACGAGCAGTACTTC.

The gene calls are TRBV4-1 and TRBJ1-5; tentatively, D is TRBD1 (6 bases). The V end was cut by 1 base, the J end by 6 bases, with 13 bases between. Germline assignment: CDR1 MGHRA and CDR2 YSYEKL. The CDR3 runs 15 residues. DNA of the CDR3: TGCGCCAGCAGCCAAGGATCGGGGGGCTTTCAGCCCCAGCATTTT. Translation gives CASSQGSGGFQPQHF.